These 11 T cell receptor beta chains were sequenced from one sample in a study of human CD4 T cells and Enterobacteriaceae. The table came from immunoSEQ multiplex PCR; TCRdb's copy has only in-frame clones and leaves some out. This table has 25,000 to 30,000 clones, about 82% appearing once. Memory CD4+ T cells were sorted as all CD4+ cells except CD45RA+CCR7+CD95- naive cells, over 95% pure. The sample was memory CD4+ T cells from blood. These receptors came from a human donor in good health.

The V gene is TRBV6-5, the J gene TRBJ1-1; no clear D gene. V lost 2 bases and J lost 1, with 8 bases in between. There are 14 residues in the CDR3. CDR1 and CDR2 (germline): MNHEY, SVGAGI. For the CDR3, the DNA is TGTGCCAGCAGTTACGACATTAGGAACACTGAAGCTTTCTTT. Translation gives CASSYDIRNTEAFF.

The chain has TRBV30 and TRBJ2-7, with 8 bases lining up with TRBD1. Germline V gives CDR1 GTSNPN, CDR2 SVGIG (reference sequence). This CDR3 is built from 12 residues. The junction had 5 bases not matched to a gene; V was cut back by 3 bases and J by 7 bases. The CDR3, as DNA: TGTGCCTGGAGCCAGGGGGCGCGGGAGCAGTACTTC. It specifies CAWSQGAREQYF. The whole variable domain, filled in from reference TRBV30 and TRBJ2-7, reads SQTIHQWPATLVQPVGSPLSLECTVEGTSNPNLYWYRQAAGRGLQLLFYSVGIGQISSEVPQNLSASRPQDRQFILSSKKLLLSDSGFYLCAWSQGAREQYFGPGTRLTVT.

The chain carries TRBV27 and TRBJ2-1; 9 bases are a match to TRBD2. CDR3 length: 14 residues. The J segment lost 10 bases and the V segment lost 3 bases, leaving 7 bases of the junction unmatched. From germline, CDR1 is MNHEY and CDR2 SMNVEV (reference sequence). This chain's CDR3 is CASSLRGGRREQFF. For the CDR3, the DNA is TGTGCCAGCAGTTTGCGGGGGGGCCGGAGGGAGCAGTTCTTC.

This chain's CDR3 is CASSLGLGGTDTQYF. The CDR3 bases are TGTGCCAGCAGCTTAGGACTAGGGGGGACAGATACGCAGTATTTT. This chain connects TRBV11-3 to TRBJ2-3; D possibly uses TRBD1 or TRBD2 (6 bases each). Trimming left V 1 base short and J 3 bases short, with 11 bases between. The CDR3 runs to 15 residues. Germline values: CDR1 SGHNT, CDR2 YENEEA.

This rearrangement joins TRBV2 to TRBJ2-2, with D possibly being TRBD2 (5 bases). Trimming took 4 bases from V and 1 from J, leaving 10 bases between them. Germline CDR1 and CDR2: SNHLY and FYNNEI. The CDR3 sequence is 15 residues long. Here the CDR3 reads CASSVGLVNTGELFF. CDR3 bases: TGTGCCAGCAGTGTAGGACTTGTGAACACCGGGGAGCTGTTTTTT.

The chain carries TRBV5-1 and TRBJ2-3; D is perhaps TRBD1 or TRBD2 (5 bases each). This CDR3 is 15 amino acids long. Germline CDR1 is SGHRS and CDR2 is YFSETQ. V dropped 2 bases and J dropped 1 base, with 11 bases sitting between them. CDR3 sequence reads: CASSFGARGTDTQYF. DNA of the CDR3: TGCGCCAGCAGCTTCGGGGCGAGGGGCACAGATACGCAGTATTTT. Full variable domain (missing parts from reference TRBV5-1 and TRBJ2-3): KAGVTQTPRYLIKTRGQQVTLSCSPISGHRSVSWYQQTPGQGLQFLFEYFSETQRNKGNFPGRFSGRQFSNSRSEMNVSTLELGDSALYLCASSFGARGTDTQYFGPGTRLTVL.

J is TRBJ2-2 and V is TRBV9; TRBD1 matches at 7 bases. The CDR3 totals 15 residues. Germline V gives CDR1 SGDLS, CDR2 YYNGEE. The V gene end was trimmed by 5 bases and the J gene end by 2 bases; junction bases not matched to a gene: 6. CDR3 sequence (DNA): TGTGCCAGCAGATCGACAGGGTTTAACACCGGGGAGCTGTTTTTT. Amino acids: CASRSTGFNTGELFF.

The DNA of the CDR3 is TGTGCCTGGAGTGTGGGAGGGGTTTATTCACCCCTCCACTTT. This gives the protein CAWSVGGVYSPLHF. V and J are TRBV30 and TRBJ1-6; perhaps TRBD1 as D (5 bases). Germline CDR1 GTSNPN, CDR2 SVGIG (reference sequence). V was clipped by 0 bases and J by 8 bases, with 11 bases between them. The CDR3 is 14 amino acids.

The rearrangement uses TRBV7-3 and TRBJ2-1; weak D call: TRBD1 (6 bases). CDR3 size: 13 residues. V was shortened by 4 bases and J by 2 bases, with 6 bases between the two germline ends. Germline-derived CDR1 and CDR2 are SGHTA and FQGTGA. CDR3 sequence: CASSWTAYNEQFF. CDR3 nucleotide sequence: TGTGCCAGCAGCTGGACAGCCTACAATGAGCAGTTCTTC. The variable domain in full, with the rest retrieved from reference TRBV7-3 and TRBJ2-1, is GAGVSQTPSNKVTEKGKYVELRCDPISGHTALYWYRQSLGQGPEFLIYFQGTGAADDSGLPNDRFFAVRPEGSVSTLKIQRTERGDSAVYLCASSWTAYNEQFFGPGTRLTVL.

The chain joins TRBV5-1 to TRBJ2-3; possibly TRBD1 for D (6 bases). The CDR3 length is 15 residues. V shed 4 bases and J shed 0 bases, with 12 bases lying between them. Germline V lookup: CDR1 SGHRS, CDR2 YFSETQ. CDR3 bases: TGCGCCAGCAGCCGTACCGGGACAAGCACAGATACGCAGTATTTT. Translated, it gives CASSRTGTSTDTQYF.

CDR3 amino acids: CSAGANQPQHF. Here the CDR3 DNA reads TGCAGCGCTGGGGCGAATCAGCCCCAGCATTTT. V gene TRBV29-1 combines with J gene TRBJ1-5; TRBD1 is a possible D gene (5 bases). This CDR3 comprises 11 residues. The germline gives CDR1 SQVTM, CDR2 ANQGSEA. The V end was cut by 7 bases, the J end by 4 bases, with 8 bases between.